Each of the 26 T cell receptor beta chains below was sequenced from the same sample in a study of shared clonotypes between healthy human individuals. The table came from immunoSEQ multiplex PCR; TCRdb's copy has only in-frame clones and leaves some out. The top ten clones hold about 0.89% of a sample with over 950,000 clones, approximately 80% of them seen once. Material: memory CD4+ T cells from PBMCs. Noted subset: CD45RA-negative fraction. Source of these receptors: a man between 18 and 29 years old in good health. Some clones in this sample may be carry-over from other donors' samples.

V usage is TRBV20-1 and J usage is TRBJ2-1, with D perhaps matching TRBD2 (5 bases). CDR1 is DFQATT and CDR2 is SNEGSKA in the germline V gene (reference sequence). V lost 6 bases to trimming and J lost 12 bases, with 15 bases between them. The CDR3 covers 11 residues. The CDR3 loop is CSAYIGRGQFF. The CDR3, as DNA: TGCAGTGCGTACATCGGTCGGGGGCAGTTCTTC.

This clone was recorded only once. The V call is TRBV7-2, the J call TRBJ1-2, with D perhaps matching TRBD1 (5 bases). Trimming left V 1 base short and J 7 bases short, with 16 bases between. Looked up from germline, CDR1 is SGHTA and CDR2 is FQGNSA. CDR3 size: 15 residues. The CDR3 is CASSLGDGTFSGYTF. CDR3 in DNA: TGTGCCAGCAGCTTAGGGGATGGGACTTTTAGTGGCTACACCTTC.

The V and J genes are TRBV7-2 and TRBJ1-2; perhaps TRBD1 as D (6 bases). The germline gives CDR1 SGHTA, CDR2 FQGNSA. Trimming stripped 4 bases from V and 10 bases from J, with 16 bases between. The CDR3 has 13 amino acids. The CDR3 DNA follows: TGTGCCAGCAGCTCTGGGGGCACGGAGCTCTACACCTTC. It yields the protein CASSSGGTELYTF.

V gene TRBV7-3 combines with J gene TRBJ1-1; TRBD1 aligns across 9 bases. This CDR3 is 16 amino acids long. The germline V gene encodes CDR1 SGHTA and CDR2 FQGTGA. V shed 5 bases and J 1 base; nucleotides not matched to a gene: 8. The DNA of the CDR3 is TGTGCCAGCAGCCTCGGAGGGGGACAGGGGAACACTGAAGCTTTCTTT. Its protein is CASSLGGGQGNTEAFF.

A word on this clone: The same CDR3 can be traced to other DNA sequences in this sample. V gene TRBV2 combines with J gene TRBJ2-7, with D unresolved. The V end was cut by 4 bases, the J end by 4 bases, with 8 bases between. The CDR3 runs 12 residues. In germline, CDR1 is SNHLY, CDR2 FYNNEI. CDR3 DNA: TGTGCCAGCAGTGGGGTCGCTTACGAGCAGTACTTC. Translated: CASSGVAYEQYF.

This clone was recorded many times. The CDR3 DNA reads as TGTGCCGAGGGGCTACGTGGCTACACCTTC. Protein product: CAEGLRGYTF. The rearrangement uses TRBV30 and TRBJ1-2, with D maybe TRBD1 (5 bases). V was shortened by 8 bases and J by 7 bases, with 11 bases between the two germline ends. The CDR3 sequence is 10 residues long. Germline V CDR1 and CDR2: GTSNPN, SVGIG (reference sequence). The variable domain in full, with the rest retrieved from reference TRBV30 and TRBJ1-2, is SQTIHQWPATLVQPVGSPLSLECTVEGTSNPNLYWYRQAAGRGLQLLFYSVGIGQISSEVPQNLSASRPQDRQFILSSKKLLLSDSGFYLCAEGLRGYTFGSGTRLTVV.

CDR3 sequence: CASSPSWDTIYF. The CDR3 DNA is TGTGCCAGCAGCCCGAGTTGGGACACCATATATTTT. This chain links TRBV7-9 with TRBJ1-3; D unresolved. Germline CDR1 and CDR2: SEHNR and FQNEAQ (reference sequence). This CDR3 is built from 12 residues. Trimming removed 5 bases from V and 8 bases from J, with 10 bases in between.

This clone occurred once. This CDR3 is CASSPGLAGEFEQFF. The CDR3 DNA reads as TGTGCCAGCAGCCCGGGACTAGCGGGAGAATTTGAGCAGTTCTTC. The rearrangement uses TRBV11-1 and TRBJ2-1, with 14 bases identical to TRBD2. The CDR3 consists of 15 residues. CDR1 is SGHAT, CDR2 FQDESV, per germline (reference sequence). The V segment lost 5 bases and the J segment 9 bases; nucleotides outside the gene matches: 6. Variable domain in full (rest from reference TRBV11-1 and TRBJ2-1): EAEVAQSPRYKITEKSQAVAFWCDPISGHATLYWYRQILGQGPELLVQFQDESVVDDSQLPKDRFSAERLKGVDSTLKIQPAELGDSAMYLCASSPGLAGEFEQFFGPGTRLTVL.

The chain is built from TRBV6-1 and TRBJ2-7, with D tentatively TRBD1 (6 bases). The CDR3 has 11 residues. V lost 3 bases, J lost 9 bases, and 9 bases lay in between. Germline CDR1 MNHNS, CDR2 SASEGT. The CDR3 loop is CASSDEDRQYF. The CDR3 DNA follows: TGTGCCAGCAGTGATGAGGACAGGCAGTACTTC.

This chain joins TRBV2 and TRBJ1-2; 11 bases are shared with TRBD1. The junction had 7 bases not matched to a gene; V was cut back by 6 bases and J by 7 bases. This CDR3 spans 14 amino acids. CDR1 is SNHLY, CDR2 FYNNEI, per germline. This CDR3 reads CASRADRGRSGYTF. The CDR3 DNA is TGTGCCAGCAGGGCGGACAGGGGGCGGTCTGGCTACACCTTC.

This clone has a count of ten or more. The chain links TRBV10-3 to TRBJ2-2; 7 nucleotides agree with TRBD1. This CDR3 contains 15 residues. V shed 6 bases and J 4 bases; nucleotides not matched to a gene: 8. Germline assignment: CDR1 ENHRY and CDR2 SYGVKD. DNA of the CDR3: TGTGCCATCAGAAGTGGGACAGATACCACCGGGGAGCTGTTTTTT. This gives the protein CAIRSGTDTTGELFF.

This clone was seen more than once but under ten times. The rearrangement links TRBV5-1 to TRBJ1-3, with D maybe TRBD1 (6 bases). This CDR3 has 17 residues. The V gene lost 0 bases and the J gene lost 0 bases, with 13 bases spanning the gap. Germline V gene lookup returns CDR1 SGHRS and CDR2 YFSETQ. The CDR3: CASSLGVGQSSGNTIYF. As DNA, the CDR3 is TGCGCCAGCAGCTTGGGGGTCGGACAGAGCTCTGGAAACACCATATATTTT.

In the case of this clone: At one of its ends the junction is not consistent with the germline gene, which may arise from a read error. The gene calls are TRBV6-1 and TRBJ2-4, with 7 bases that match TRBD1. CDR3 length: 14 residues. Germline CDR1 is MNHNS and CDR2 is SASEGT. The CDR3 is CASFMAPRQGSGSF. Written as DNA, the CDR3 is TGTGCCAGCTTCATGGCACCGCGACAGGGCTCAGGGTCCTTC.

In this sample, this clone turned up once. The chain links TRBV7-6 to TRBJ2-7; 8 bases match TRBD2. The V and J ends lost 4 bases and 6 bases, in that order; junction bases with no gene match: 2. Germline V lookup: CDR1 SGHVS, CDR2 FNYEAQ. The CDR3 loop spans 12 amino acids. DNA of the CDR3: TGTGCCAGCAGCTCCCGGGGGGGCGAGCAGTACTTC. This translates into CASSSRGGEQYF.

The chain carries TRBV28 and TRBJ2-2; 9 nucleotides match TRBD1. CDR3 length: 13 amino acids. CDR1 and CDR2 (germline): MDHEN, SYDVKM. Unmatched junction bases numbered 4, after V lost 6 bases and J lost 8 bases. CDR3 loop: CASRNRGQGELFF. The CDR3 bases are TGTGCCAGCAGAAACAGGGGGCAAGGGGAGCTGTTTTTT.

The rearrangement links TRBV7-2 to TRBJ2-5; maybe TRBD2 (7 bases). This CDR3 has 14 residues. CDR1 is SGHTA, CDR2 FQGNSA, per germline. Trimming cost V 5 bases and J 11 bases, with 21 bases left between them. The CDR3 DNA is TGTGCCAGCAGCCCCGGCGGGGGCCCCTTAGAGCAGTACTTC. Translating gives CASSPGGGPLEQYF.

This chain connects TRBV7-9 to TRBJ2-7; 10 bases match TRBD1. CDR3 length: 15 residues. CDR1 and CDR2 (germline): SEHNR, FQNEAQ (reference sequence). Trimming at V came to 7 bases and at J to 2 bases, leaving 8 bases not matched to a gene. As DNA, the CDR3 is TGTGCCAGCACCTCGGACAGGGGGGCCCCCTACGAGCAGTACTTC. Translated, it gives CASTSDRGAPYEQYF.

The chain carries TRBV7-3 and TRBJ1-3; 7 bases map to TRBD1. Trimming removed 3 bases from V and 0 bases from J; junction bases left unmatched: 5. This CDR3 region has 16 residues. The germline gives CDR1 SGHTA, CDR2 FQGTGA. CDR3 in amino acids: CASSLTGPFSGNTIYF. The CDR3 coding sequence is TGTGCCAGCAGCTTGACAGGGCCCTTCTCTGGAAACACCATATATTTT.

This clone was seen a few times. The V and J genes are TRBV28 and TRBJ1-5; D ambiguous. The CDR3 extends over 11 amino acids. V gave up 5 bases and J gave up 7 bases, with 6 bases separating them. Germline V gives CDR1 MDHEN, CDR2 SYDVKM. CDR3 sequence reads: CASSTTQPQHF. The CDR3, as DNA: TGTGCCAGCAGTACGACCCAGCCCCAGCATTTT.

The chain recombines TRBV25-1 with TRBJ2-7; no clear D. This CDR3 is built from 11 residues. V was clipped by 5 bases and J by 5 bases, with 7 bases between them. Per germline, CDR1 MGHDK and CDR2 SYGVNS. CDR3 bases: TGTGCCAGCAGTCGAGTCCACGAGCAGTACTTC. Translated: CASSRVHEQYF.

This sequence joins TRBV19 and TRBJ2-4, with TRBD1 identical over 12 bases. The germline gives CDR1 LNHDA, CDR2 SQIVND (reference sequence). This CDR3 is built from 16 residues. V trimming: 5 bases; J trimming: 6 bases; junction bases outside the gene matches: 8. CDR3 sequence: CASSPGTGGLLNIQYF. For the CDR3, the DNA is TGTGCCAGTAGTCCGGGGACAGGGGGCCTGCTAAACATTCAGTACTTC.

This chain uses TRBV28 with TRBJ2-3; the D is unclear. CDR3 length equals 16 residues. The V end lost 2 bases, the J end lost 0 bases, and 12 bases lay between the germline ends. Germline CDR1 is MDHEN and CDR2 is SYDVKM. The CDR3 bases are TGTGCCAGCAGTTTAGGTCTTACCCCTAGCACAGATACGCAGTATTTT. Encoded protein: CASSLGLTPSTDTQYF. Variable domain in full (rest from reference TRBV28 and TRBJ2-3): DVKVTQSSRYLVKRTGEKVFLECVQDMDHENMFWYRQDPGLGLRLIYFSYDVKMKEKGDIPEGYSVSREKKERFSLILESASTNQTSMYLCASSLGLTPSTDTQYFGPGTRLTVL.

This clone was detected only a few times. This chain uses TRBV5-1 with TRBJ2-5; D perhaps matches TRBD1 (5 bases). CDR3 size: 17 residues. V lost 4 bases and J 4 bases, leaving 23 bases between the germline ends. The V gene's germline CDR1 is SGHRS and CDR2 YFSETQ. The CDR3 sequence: CASSPRSRQGNSETQYF. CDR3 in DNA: TGCGCCAGCAGCCCCCGCTCACGGCAGGGTAATTCAGAGACCCAGTACTTC.

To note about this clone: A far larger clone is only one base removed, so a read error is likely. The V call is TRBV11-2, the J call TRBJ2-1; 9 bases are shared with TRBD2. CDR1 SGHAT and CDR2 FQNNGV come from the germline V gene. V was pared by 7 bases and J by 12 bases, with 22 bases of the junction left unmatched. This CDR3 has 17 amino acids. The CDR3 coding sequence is TGTGCCAGCAAGTCCCTCAGGGCGGGAGGGCCAGCCCGGGGGCAGTTCTTC. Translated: CASKSLRAGGPARGQFF. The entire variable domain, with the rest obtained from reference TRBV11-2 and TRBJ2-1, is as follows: EAGVAQSPRYKIIEKRQSVAFWCNPISGHATLYWYQQILGQGPKLLIQFQNNGVVDDSQLPKDRFSAERLKGVDSTLKIQPAKLEDSAVYLCASKSLRAGGPARGQFFGPGTRLTVL.

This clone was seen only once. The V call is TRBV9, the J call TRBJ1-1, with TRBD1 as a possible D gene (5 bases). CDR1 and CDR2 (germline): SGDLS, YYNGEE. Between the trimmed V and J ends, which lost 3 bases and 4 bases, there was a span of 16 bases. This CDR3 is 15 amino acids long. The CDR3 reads CASSEGPGLGTEAFF. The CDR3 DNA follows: TGTGCCAGCAGCGAAGGACCGGGACTGGGCACTGAAGCTTTCTTT. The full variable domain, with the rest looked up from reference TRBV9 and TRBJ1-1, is DSGVTQTPKHLITATGQRVTLRCSPRSGDLSVYWYQQSLDQGLQFLIQYYNGEERAKGNILERFSAQQFPDLHSELNLSSLELGDSALYFCASSEGPGLGTEAFFGQGTRLTVV.

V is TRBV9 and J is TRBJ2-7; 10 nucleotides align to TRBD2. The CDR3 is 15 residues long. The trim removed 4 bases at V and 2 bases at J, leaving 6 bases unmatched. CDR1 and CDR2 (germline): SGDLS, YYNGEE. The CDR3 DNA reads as TGTGCCAGCAGCCCCAGGACTAGCGGAGCCTACGAGCAGTACTTC. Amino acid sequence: CASSPRTSGAYEQYF. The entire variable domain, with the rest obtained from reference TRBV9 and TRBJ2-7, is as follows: DSGVTQTPKHLITATGQRVTLRCSPRSGDLSVYWYQQSLDQGLQFLIQYYNGEERAKGNILERFSAQQFPDLHSELNLSSLELGDSALYFCASSPRTSGAYEQYFGPGTRLTVT.